The 18 T cell receptor beta chains listed next were all sequenced from one sample in a study of blood T cell repertoires in COVID-19. The repertoire was sequenced with immunoSEQ multiplex PCR; TCRdb's copy has only in-frame clones and lacks some. Of 150,000 or so clones in the sample, 87% were seen once. The sample comprised PBMCs or T cells enriched from blood (not recorded which). All receptors derive from a woman between 40 and 55 years old who had been exposed to COVID-19.

This clone was detected only once. The CDR3 coding sequence is TGTGCCAGCGGTCTCCCTGGGGGGACGGGCTGGGAGCAGTACTTC. Translation: CASGLPGGTGWEQYF. The chain carries TRBV6-5 and TRBJ2-7; D possibly corresponds to TRBD2 (6 bases). Trimming stripped 8 bases from V and 7 bases from J, with 24 bases between. Germline CDR1 reads MNHEY; CDR2 reads SVGAGI. The CDR3 has 15 amino acids.

This clone was seen a handful of times. The V and J genes are TRBV19 and TRBJ2-7, with TRBD2 identical over 12 bases. With 4 bases clipped from V and 5 bases from J, the junction kept 9 bases outside the gene matches. CDR3 length: 16 residues. Germline CDR1 is LNHDA and CDR2 is SQIVND (reference sequence). The CDR3, as DNA: TGTGCCAGTAGTACGGGACTAGCGGGCGCCTCAGACGAGCAGTACTTC. Protein sequence: CASSTGLAGASDEQYF.

This CDR3 reads CASWDRGLLGNYGYTF. CDR3 in DNA: TGTGCCAGTTGGGACAGGGGGCTTCTAGGTAACTATGGCTACACCTTC. This rearrangement joins TRBV19 to TRBJ1-2; TRBD1 agrees at 12 bases. V lost 8 bases to trimming and J lost 1 base; unmatched junction nucleotides: 8. The CDR3 is 16 amino acids. The V gene's germline CDR1 is LNHDA and CDR2 SQIVND (reference sequence).

This clone was picked up one time. The J gene is TRBJ2-7, the V gene TRBV11-2; 10 positions match TRBD1. Per the germline V gene, CDR1 is SGHAT and CDR2 is FQNNGV. This CDR3 is built from 15 residues. J lost 4 bases, V lost 6 bases, and 9 bases had no gene match. The CDR3 nucleotides are TGTGCCAGCAGAAAAGGCGGGACAGGGGTGTACGAGCAGTACTTC. This translates into CASRKGGTGVYEQYF.

CDR3 in DNA: TGTGCCAGCTCACCAGCCAGGGGGGTGAACACTGAAGCTTTCTTT. The encoded protein is CASSPARGVNTEAFF. The rearrangement joins TRBV18 to TRBJ1-1; 7 positions agree with TRBD1. The length of the CDR3 is 15 residues. V lost 2 bases to trimming and J lost 0 bases; unmatched junction nucleotides: 3. Germline V gene sequence: CDR1 KGHSH, CDR2 LQKENI.

The DNA for the CDR3 is TGTGCCAGCAGTGGTACGGGACAGGGGAACCAAGAGACCCAGTACTTC. Its translation: CASSGTGQGNQETQYF. V gene TRBV28 combines with J gene TRBJ2-5; TRBD1 matches 10 bases. CDR1 and CDR2 from the germline V gene are MDHEN and SYDVKM. The CDR3 is 16 amino acids. J gave up 0 bases and V 5 bases, and 6 bases lay outside the gene matches.

The chain employs TRBV5-4 and TRBJ2-5, with TRBD2 matching 14 bases. The trim removed 4 bases at V and 5 bases at J, leaving 7 bases unmatched. CDR1 and CDR2 from the germline V gene are SGHNT and YYREEE (reference sequence). This CDR3 spans 16 amino acids. CDR3 protein: CASSQRTSGGSETQYF. The CDR3 DNA reads as TGTGCCAGCAGCCAAAGGACTAGCGGGGGGTCGGAGACCCAGTACTTC.

CDR3 DNA sequence: TGCGCCAGCAGCCAAGATCTTCGCAGGGGTGAAGCTTTCTTT. It translates to CASSQDLRRGEAFF. V gene TRBV4-1 combines with J gene TRBJ1-1, with D perhaps TRBD1 (6 bases). Looked up from germline, CDR1 is MGHRA and CDR2 is YSYEKL. This CDR3 has 14 amino acids. V was trimmed by 0 bases and J by 7 bases, leaving 12 bases between them.

The chain recombines TRBV6-1 with TRBJ1-3; D is unclear. Germline-derived CDR1 and CDR2 are MNHNS and SASEGT. V gave up 4 bases and J gave up 1 base, with 14 bases separating them. CDR3 size: 16 residues. The chain's CDR3 is CASSALGVRSGNTIYF. CDR3 DNA: TGTGCCAGCAGTGCGTTGGGAGTGAGGTCTGGAAACACCATATATTTT.

CDR3 loop: CASSLDRGRLSYEQYF. DNA for the CDR3: TGTGCCAGCAGTCTTGACAGGGGGCGGCTTTCCTACGAGCAGTACTTC. V is TRBV28 and J is TRBJ2-7, with 10 positions matching TRBD1. This CDR3 comprises 16 residues. V shed 5 bases and J 1 base; nucleotides not matched to a gene: 8. The germline V gene has CDR1 MDHEN and CDR2 SYDVKM.

The gene calls are TRBV6-6 and TRBJ1-3, with 7 bases matching TRBD1. Trimming removed 6 bases from V and 2 bases from J; junction bases left unmatched: 7. Germline CDR1 and CDR2: MNHNY and SVGAGI (reference sequence). This CDR3 spans 15 amino acids. Here the CDR3 reads CASSPDRVAGNTIYF. In DNA form, the CDR3 reads TGTGCCAGCAGCCCAGACAGGGTCGCTGGAAACACCATATATTTT.

This rearrangement joins TRBV25-1 to TRBJ2-1; tentatively, D is TRBD2 (5 bases). Germline V gene sequence: CDR1 MGHDK, CDR2 SYGVNS. V shed 3 bases and J shed 4 bases, with 16 bases lying between them. The CDR3 extends over 16 amino acids. The DNA of the CDR3 is TGTGCCAGCAGTGATTCCGACGGGGAAAGATACAATGAGCAGTTCTTC. It is translated as CASSDSDGERYNEQFF.

This rearrangement joins TRBV6-5 to TRBJ2-1; 10 bases map to TRBD1. Germline lookup yields CDR1 MNHEY and CDR2 SVGAGI. This CDR3 is 16 amino acids long. V was clipped by 2 bases and J by 4 bases; unmatched bases: 5. The DNA of the CDR3 is TGTGCCAGCAGTTACCAGACAGGGGGCAAATACAATGAGCAGTTCTTC. This sequence encodes CASSYQTGGKYNEQFF.

V and J are TRBV7-6 and TRBJ1-2; the match to TRBD1 covers 7 bases. V dropped 3 bases and J dropped 8; count of bases not matched to a gene: 12. This CDR3 is 15 amino acids long. Germline lookup yields CDR1 SGHVS and CDR2 FNYEAQ. The chain's CDR3 is CASSLSTGAKGGYTF. The CDR3 DNA follows: TGTGCCAGCAGCTTGTCTACAGGGGCGAAAGGGGGCTACACCTTC.

The chain is built from TRBV19 and TRBJ2-1; D perhaps matches TRBD1 (5 bases). V lost 2 bases, J lost 6 bases, and 14 bases lay in between. The CDR3 has 15 amino acids. Germline V gene data show CDR1 as LNHDA and CDR2 as SQIVND (reference sequence). The CDR3 loop is CASSISPDSGNEQFF. In DNA, the CDR3 is TGTGCCAGTAGTATAAGCCCCGACAGTGGCAATGAGCAGTTCTTC.

The chain recombines TRBV14 with TRBJ1-6, with TRBD1 identical over 8 bases. V was pared by 3 bases and J by 1 base, with 5 bases of the junction left unmatched. CDR1 and CDR2 (germline): SGHDN, FVKESK. This CDR3 has 17 amino acids. The CDR3 DNA reads as TGTGCCAGCAGCCAGTACAGGGGGTCGTCCTATAATTCACCCCTCCACTTT. Its protein product is CASSQYRGSSYNSPLHF.

The chain recombines TRBV27 with TRBJ2-2; 15 bases agree with TRBD2. Unmatched junction bases numbered 8, after V lost 6 bases and J lost 6 bases. CDR3 size: 17 residues. Germline CDR1 is MNHEY and CDR2 is SMNVEV (reference sequence). The CDR3 region is CASRGLAGGPRAGELFF. CDR3 DNA: TGTGCCAGCAGAGGACTAGCGGGAGGGCCGCGGGCCGGGGAGCTGTTTTTT.

The genes are TRBV28 and TRBJ2-3, with 10 bases lining up with TRBD2. Trimming removed 5 bases from V and 4 bases from J; junction bases left unmatched: 9. The CDR3 runs to 16 residues. CDR1 is MDHEN and CDR2 is SYDVKM in the germline V gene. The CDR3: CASSPLAGALPDTQYF. CDR3 in DNA: TGTGCCAGCAGTCCCCTAGCGGGAGCCCTCCCAGATACGCAGTATTTT.